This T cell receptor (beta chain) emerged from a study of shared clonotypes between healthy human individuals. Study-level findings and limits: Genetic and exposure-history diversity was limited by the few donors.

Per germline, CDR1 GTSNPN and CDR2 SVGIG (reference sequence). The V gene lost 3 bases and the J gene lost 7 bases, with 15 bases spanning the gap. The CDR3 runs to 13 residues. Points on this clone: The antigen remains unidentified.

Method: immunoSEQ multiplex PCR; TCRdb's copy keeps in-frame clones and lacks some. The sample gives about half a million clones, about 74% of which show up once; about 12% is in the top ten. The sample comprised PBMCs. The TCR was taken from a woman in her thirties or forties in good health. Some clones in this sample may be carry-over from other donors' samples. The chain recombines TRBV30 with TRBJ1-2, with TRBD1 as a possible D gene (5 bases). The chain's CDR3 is CAWSAWGVSGYTF. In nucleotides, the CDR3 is TGTGCCTGGAGCGCGTGGGGGGTATCTGGCTACACCTTC.